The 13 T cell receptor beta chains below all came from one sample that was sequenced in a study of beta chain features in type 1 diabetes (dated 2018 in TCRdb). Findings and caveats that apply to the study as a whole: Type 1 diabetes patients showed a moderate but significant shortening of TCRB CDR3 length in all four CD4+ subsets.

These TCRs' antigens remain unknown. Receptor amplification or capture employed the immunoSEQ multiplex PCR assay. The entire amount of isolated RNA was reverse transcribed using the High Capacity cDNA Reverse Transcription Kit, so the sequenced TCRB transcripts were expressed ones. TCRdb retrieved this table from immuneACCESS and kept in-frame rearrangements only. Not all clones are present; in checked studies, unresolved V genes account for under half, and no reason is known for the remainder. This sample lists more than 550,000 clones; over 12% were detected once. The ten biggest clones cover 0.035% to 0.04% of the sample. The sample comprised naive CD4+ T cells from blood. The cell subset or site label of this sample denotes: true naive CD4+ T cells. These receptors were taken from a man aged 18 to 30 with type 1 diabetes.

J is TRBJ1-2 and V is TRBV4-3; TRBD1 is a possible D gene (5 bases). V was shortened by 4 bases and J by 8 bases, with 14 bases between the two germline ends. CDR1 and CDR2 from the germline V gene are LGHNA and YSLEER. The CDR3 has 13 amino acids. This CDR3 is CASSPGTLDGYTF. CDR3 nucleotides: TGCGCCAGCAGCCCCGGGACCCTCGACGGCTACACCTTC.

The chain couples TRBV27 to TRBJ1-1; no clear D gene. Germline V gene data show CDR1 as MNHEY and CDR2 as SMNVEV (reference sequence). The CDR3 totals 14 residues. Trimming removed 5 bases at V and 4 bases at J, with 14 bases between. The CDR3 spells CASSPRGVGTEAFF. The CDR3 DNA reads TGTGCCAGCAGTCCCCGCGGTGTGGGCACTGAAGCTTTCTTT.

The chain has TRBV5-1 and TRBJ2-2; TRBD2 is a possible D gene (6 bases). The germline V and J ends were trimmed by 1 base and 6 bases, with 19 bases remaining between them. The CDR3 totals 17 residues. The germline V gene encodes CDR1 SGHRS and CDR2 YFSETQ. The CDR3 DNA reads TGCGCCAGCAGCTTGATGGCCGGGAGCTTAAGCCCCGGGGAGCTGTTTTTT. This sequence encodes CASSLMAGSLSPGELFF. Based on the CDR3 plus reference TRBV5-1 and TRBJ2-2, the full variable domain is KAGVTQTPRYLIKTRGQQVTLSCSPISGHRSVSWYQQTPGQGLQFLFEYFSETQRNKGNFPGRFSGRQFSNSRSEMNVSTLELGDSALYLCASSLMAGSLSPGELFFGEGSRLTVL.

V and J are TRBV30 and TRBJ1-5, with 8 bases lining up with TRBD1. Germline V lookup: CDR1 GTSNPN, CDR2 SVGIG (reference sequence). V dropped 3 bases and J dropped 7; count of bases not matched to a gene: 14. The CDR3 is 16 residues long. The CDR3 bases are TGTGCCTGGAGCCCGGGACAGGAACTGCTCGGACAGCCCCAGCATTTT. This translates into CAWSPGQELLGQPQHF.

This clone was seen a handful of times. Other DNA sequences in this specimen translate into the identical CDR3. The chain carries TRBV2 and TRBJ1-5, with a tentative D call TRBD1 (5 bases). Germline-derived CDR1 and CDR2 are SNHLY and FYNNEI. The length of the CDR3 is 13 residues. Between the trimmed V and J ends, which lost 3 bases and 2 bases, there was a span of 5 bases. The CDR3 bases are TGTGCCAGCAGTGACAGGGGCAATCAGCCCCAGCATTTT. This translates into CASSDRGNQPQHF.

The CDR3 sequence is CASSETLGYTF. The CDR3 DNA is TGTGCCAGCAGTGAAACGTTGGGCTACACCTTC. The chain uses TRBV2 and TRBJ1-2; no reliable D call. The CDR3 consists of 11 residues. V lost 2 bases to trimming and J lost 8 bases, with 6 bases between them. Per the germline V gene, CDR1 is SNHLY and CDR2 is FYNNEI.

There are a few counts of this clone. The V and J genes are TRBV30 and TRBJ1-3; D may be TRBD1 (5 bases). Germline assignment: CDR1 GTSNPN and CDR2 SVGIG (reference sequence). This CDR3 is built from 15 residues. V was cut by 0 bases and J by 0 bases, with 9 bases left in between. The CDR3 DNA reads TGTGCCTGGAGTGTCGGGACCCGCTCTGGAAACACCATATATTTT. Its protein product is CAWSVGTRSGNTIYF.

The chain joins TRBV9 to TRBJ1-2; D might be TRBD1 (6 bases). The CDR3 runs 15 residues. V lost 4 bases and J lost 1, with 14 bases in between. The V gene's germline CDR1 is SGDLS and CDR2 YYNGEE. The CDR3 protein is CASSPSQGYNYGYTF. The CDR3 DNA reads TGTGCCAGCAGCCCCAGCCAGGGGTATAACTATGGCTACACCTTC.

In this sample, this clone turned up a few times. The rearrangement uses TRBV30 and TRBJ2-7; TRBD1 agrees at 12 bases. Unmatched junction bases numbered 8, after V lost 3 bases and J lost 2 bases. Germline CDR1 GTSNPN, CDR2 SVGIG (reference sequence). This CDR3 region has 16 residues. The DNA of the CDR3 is TGTGCCTGGAGGGAAGGGACAGGGGGCGCACCCTACGAGCAGTACTTC. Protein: CAWREGTGGAPYEQYF.

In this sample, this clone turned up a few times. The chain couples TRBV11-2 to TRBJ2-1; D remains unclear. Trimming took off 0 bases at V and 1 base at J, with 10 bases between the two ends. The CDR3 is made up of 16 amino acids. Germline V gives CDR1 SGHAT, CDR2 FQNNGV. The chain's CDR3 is CASSLDFTASYNEQFF. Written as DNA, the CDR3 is TGTGCCAGCAGCTTAGATTTTACAGCTTCCTACAATGAGCAGTTCTTC.

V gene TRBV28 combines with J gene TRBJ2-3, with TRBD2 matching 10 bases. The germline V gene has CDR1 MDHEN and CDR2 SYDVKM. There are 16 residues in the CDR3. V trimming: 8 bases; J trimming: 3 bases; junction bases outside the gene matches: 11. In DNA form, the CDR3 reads TGTGCCAGCGGATCTAGCGGGGGACTCCCGACAGATACGCAGTATTTT. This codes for CASGSSGGLPTDTQYF.

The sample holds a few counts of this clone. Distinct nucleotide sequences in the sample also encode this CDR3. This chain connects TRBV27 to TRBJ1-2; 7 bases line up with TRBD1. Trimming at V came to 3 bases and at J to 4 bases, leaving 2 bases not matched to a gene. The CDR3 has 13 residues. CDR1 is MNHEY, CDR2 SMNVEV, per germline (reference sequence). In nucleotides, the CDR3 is TGTGCCAGCAGTTTTCAGGGGGGCTATGGCTACACCTTC. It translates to CASSFQGGYGYTF.

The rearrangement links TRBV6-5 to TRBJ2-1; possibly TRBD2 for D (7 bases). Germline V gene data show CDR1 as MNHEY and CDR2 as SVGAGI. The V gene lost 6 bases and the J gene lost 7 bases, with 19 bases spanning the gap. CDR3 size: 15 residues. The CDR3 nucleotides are TGTGCCAGCAGCCCGTGGTGGAGGGGGGGTAATGAGCAGTTCTTC. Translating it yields CASSPWWRGGNEQFF.